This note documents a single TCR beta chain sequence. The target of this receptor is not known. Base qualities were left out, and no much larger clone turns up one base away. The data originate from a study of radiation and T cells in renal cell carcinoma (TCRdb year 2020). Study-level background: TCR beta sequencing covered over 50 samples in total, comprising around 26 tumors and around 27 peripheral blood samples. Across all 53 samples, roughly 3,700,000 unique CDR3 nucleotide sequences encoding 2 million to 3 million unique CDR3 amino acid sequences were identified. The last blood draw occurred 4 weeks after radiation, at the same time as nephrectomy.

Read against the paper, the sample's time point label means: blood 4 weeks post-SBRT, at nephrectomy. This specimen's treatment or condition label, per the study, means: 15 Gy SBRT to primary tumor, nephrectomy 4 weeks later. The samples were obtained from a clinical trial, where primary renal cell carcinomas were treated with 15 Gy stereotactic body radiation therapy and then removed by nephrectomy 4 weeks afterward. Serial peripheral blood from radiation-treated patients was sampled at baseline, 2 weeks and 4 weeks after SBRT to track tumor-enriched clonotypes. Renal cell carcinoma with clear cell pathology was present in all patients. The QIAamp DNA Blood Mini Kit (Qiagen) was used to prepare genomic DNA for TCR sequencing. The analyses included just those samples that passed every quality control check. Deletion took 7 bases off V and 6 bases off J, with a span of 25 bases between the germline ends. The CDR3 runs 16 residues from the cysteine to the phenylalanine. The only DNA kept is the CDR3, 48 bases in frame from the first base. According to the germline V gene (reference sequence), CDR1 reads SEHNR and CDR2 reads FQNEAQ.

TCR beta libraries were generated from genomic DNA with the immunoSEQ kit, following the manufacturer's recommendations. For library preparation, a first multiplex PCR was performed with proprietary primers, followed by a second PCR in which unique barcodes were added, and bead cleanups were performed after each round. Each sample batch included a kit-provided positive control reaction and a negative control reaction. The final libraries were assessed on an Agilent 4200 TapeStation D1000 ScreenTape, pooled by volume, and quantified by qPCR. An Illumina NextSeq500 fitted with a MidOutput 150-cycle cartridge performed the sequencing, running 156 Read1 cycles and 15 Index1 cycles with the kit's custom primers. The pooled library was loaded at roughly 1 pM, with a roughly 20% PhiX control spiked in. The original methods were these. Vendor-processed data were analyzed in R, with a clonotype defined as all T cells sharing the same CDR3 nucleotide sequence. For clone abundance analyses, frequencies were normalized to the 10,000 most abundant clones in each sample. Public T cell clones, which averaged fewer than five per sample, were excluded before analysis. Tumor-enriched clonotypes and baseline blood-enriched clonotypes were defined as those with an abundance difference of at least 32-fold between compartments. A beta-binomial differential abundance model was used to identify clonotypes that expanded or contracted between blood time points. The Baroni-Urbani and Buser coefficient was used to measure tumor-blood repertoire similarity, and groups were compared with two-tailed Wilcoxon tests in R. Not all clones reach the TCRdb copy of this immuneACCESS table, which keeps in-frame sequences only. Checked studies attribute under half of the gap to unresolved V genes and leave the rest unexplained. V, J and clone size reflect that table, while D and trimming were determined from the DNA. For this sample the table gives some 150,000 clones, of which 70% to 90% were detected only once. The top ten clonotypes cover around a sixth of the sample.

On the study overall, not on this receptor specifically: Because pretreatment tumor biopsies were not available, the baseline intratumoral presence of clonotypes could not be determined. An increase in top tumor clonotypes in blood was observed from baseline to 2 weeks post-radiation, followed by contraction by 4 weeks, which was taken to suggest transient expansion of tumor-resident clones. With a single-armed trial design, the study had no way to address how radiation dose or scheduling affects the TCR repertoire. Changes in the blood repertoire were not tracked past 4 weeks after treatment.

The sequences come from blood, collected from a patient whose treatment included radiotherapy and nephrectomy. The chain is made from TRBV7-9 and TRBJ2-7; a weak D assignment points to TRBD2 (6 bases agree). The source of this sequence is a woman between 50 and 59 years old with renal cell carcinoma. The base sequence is TGTGCCAGCACCCGTACCACGGGACTTCGGACCGGCGAGCAGTACTTC. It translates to CASTRTTGLRTGEQYF.